One sample yielded the 23 T cell receptor beta chains listed below, sequenced in a study of cytomegalovirus exposure and HLA in healthy donors. The table came from immunoSEQ multiplex PCR; TCRdb's copy has only in-frame clones and leaves some out. The data hold roughly 140,000 clones, with approximately 88% observed a single time. Sequenced: PBMCs. These receptors came from a young woman in good health and CMV-seropositive.

The chain recombines TRBV5-1 with TRBJ2-5, with 10 bases matching TRBD1. After removal of 0 bases from V and 5 bases from J, the junction contained 7 bases not matched to a gene. The germline V gene encodes CDR1 SGHRS and CDR2 YFSETQ. CDR3 length equals 16 residues. CDR3 DNA sequence: TGCGCCAGCAGCTTGGGGGTGACAGGGGGCGCGGAGACCCAGTACTTC. The encoded protein is CASSLGVTGGAETQYF. Using reference TRBV5-1 and TRBJ2-5 for the parts outside the CDR3, the full variable domain is KAGVTQTPRYLIKTRGQQVTLSCSPISGHRSVSWYQQTPGQGLQFLFEYFSETQRNKGNFPGRFSGRQFSNSRSEMNVSTLELGDSALYLCASSLGVTGGAETQYFGPGTRLLVL.

This sequence joins TRBV6-1 and TRBJ2-7, with D tentatively TRBD2 (5 bases). V was shortened by 2 bases and J by 7 bases, with 12 bases between the two germline ends. The CDR3 has 13 amino acids. Germline CDR1 MNHNS, CDR2 SASEGT. This CDR3 is CASSERGTREQYF. Here the CDR3 DNA reads TGTGCCAGCAGTGAACGGGGTACTAGGGAGCAGTACTTC.

This chain joins TRBV19 and TRBJ2-3; 7 bases are a match to TRBD2. CDR3 length equals 17 residues. V was pared by 5 bases and J by 4 bases, with 15 bases of the junction left unmatched. CDR1 LNHDA and CDR2 SQIVND come from the germline V gene (reference sequence). CDR3 region: CASSATILGGMPDTQYF. DNA of the CDR3: TGTGCCAGTAGTGCCACAATCCTGGGGGGGATGCCAGATACGCAGTATTTT. The full variable domain, its missing parts supplied by reference TRBV19 and TRBJ2-3, is DGGITQSPKYLFRKEGQNVTLSCEQNLNHDAMYWYRQDPGQGLRLIYYSQIVNDFQKGDIAEGYSVSREKKESFPLTVTSAQKNPTAFYLCASSATILGGMPDTQYFGPGTRLTVL.

This clone was found once. This sequence joins TRBV19 and TRBJ1-2; D is uncertain. Trimming stripped 11 bases from V and 1 base from J, with 14 bases between. This CDR3 contains 13 residues. The germline V gene has CDR1 LNHDA and CDR2 SQIVND (reference sequence). The chain's CDR3 is CAVTDRGNYGYTF. DNA of the CDR3: TGTGCCGTGACCGATCGGGGTAACTATGGCTACACCTTC.

This chain joins TRBV10-3 and TRBJ2-1; TRBD1 matches 11 bases. The J segment lost 8 bases and the V segment lost 3 bases, leaving 6 bases of the junction unmatched. The CDR3 contains 15 residues. Germline CDR1 is ENHRY and CDR2 is SYGVKD. The CDR3: CAISDRDRGGDEQFF. In DNA, the CDR3 is TGTGCCATCAGTGACAGGGACAGGGGGGGAGATGAGCAGTTCTTC.

The genes are TRBV6-5 and TRBJ2-7; the match to TRBD2 covers 9 bases. Trimming cost V 0 bases and J 2 bases; bases outside gene matches: 5. Per the germline V gene, CDR1 is MNHEY and CDR2 is SVGAGI. The CDR3 is made up of 16 amino acids. DNA of the CDR3: TGTGCCAGCAGTTACTCGGGACTAGCAGAAACCTACGAGCAGTACTTC. Translated: CASSYSGLAETYEQYF.

J is TRBJ2-7 and V is TRBV27; D is ambiguous. V was shortened by 2 bases and J by 6 bases, with 11 bases between the two germline ends. Germline CDR1 is MNHEY and CDR2 is SMNVEV (reference sequence). The CDR3 extends over 13 amino acids. The CDR3 DNA is TGTGCCAGCAGTTTACAGCTAGGCCGCGAGCAGTACTTC. This sequence encodes CASSLQLGREQYF.

V and J are TRBV10-3 and TRBJ1-1; weak D call: TRBD1 (5 bases). The CDR3 runs 14 residues. The ends were cut back, 0 bases at V and 5 bases at J, with 10 bases in the middle. CDR1 is ENHRY and CDR2 is SYGVKD in the germline V gene. The CDR3 region has the DNA TGTGCCATCAGTGAGTCGCAGGGCGAGACTGAAGCTTTCTTT. This translates into CAISESQGETEAFF.

The chain links TRBV18 to TRBJ1-1, with 7 bases fitting TRBD1. The CDR3 is 13 residues long. Germline CDR1 reads KGHSH; CDR2 reads LQKENI. The junction had 2 bases not matched to a gene; V was cut back by 1 base and J by 6 bases. The CDR3 DNA sequence: TGTGCCAGCTCACCACAGGGGGCGGCTGAAGCTTTCTTT. Its protein is CASSPQGAAEAFF.

This clone has only one observation. The chain is built from TRBV4-2 and TRBJ2-2, with 10 nucleotides matching TRBD2. With V trimmed by 3 bases and J by 2 bases, 6 bases remained unmatched. This CDR3 has 17 residues. Germline lookup yields CDR1 LGHNA and CDR2 YNFKEQ. CDR3 amino acids: CASSQGSGRVNTGELFF. For the CDR3, the DNA is TGTGCCAGCAGCCAGGGGAGCGGGAGGGTTAACACCGGGGAGCTGTTTTTT.

This clone was seen more than once but under ten times. V usage is TRBV5-1 and J usage is TRBJ1-2, with TRBD1 identical over 9 bases. This CDR3 has 14 residues. Germline lookup yields CDR1 SGHRS and CDR2 YFSETQ. V gave up 4 bases and J gave up 8 bases; unmatched junction bases: 9. CDR3 DNA: TGCGCCAGCAGCCTCCCGGGACAGGGAGTCGGCTACACCTTC. Its protein is CASSLPGQGVGYTF.

The chain uses TRBV7-9 and TRBJ1-2; D gene unclear. The V end was cut by 5 bases, the J end by 1 base, with 8 bases between. Per the germline V gene, CDR1 is SEHNR and CDR2 is FQNEAQ (reference sequence). This CDR3 contains 13 residues. CDR3 sequence (DNA): TGTGCCAGCAGCCCTACAGTTAACTATGGCTACACCTTC. Protein: CASSPTVNYGYTF.

The chain recombines TRBV2 with TRBJ1-2; D not certain. Trimming removed 0 bases from V and 3 bases from J, with 5 bases in between. The germline CDR1 and CDR2 sequences are SNHLY and FYNNEI. This CDR3 contains 13 residues. The CDR3 DNA is TGTGCCAGCAGTGAAGCGTCTTACTATGGCTACACCTTC. As protein: CASSEASYYGYTF.

The chain joins TRBV5-8 to TRBJ2-1; TRBD1 matches at 8 bases. CDR1 is SGHTS and CDR2 is YDEGEE in the germline V gene. This CDR3 comprises 16 residues. V shed 4 bases, J shed 3 bases, and the junction held 9 bases outside the gene matches. The CDR3 nucleotides read TGTGCCAGCAGCGAAGGGACAGGTCCTCTCTACAATGAGCAGTTCTTC. Amino acid sequence: CASSEGTGPLYNEQFF.

The table lists this clone with a count of one. V and J are TRBV5-1 and TRBJ2-5, with D tentatively TRBD1 (6 bases). The germline V gene has CDR1 SGHRS and CDR2 YFSETQ. V dropped 0 bases and J dropped 5 bases, with 17 bases sitting between them. The CDR3 runs 16 residues. In DNA form, the CDR3 reads TGCGCCAGCAGCTTGGGGAACTCCAGGGGAAGGGAGACCCAGTACTTC. Amino acids: CASSLGNSRGRETQYF. Looking up the rest from reference TRBV5-1 and TRBJ2-5 gives the full variable domain: KAGVTQTPRYLIKTRGQQVTLSCSPISGHRSVSWYQQTPGQGLQFLFEYFSETQRNKGNFPGRFSGRQFSNSRSEMNVSTLELGDSALYLCASSLGNSRGRETQYFGPGTRLLVL.

This chain uses TRBV28 with TRBJ2-4, with D tentatively TRBD2 (5 bases). The CDR3 contains 15 residues. V was pared by 3 bases and J by 0 bases, with 9 bases between. CDR1 is MDHEN and CDR2 is SYDVKM in the germline V gene. The CDR3 DNA sequence: TGTGCCAGCAGTTTGGAGCGGCTAGCCAAAAACATTCAGTACTTC. This gives the protein CASSLERLAKNIQYF.

The chain is built from TRBV6-5 and TRBJ2-2, with TRBD1 as a possible D gene (5 bases). Trimming shortened V by 6 bases and J by 1 base, and 9 bases separated the two germline ends. CDR1 MNHEY and CDR2 SVGAGI come from the germline V gene. There are 14 residues in the CDR3. CDR3 sequence (DNA): TGTGCCAGCAGCCCCAGGGAGAACACCGGGGAGCTGTTTTTT. Translating gives CASSPRENTGELFF.

The CDR3 spells CASSLQVGANVLTF. CDR3 nucleotides: TGTGCCAGCAGCTTACAGGTTGGGGCCAACGTCCTGACTTTC. V and J are TRBV13 and TRBJ2-6; D not resolved. Per the germline V gene, CDR1 is PRHDT and CDR2 is FYEKMQ (reference sequence). CDR3 length equals 14 residues. The ends were cut back, 2 bases at V and 3 bases at J, with 5 bases in the middle.

This clone was observed a handful of times. The chain combines TRBV7-2 with TRBJ1-2; D call uncertain. Trimming cost V 3 bases and J 8 bases, with 16 bases left between them. Looked up from germline, CDR1 is SGHTA and CDR2 is FQGNSA. The CDR3 spans 14 residues. The CDR3 loop is CASSLYSREDGYTF. CDR3 bases: TGTGCCAGCAGCTTGTACTCCCGGGAGGACGGCTACACCTTC. Drawing the rest from reference TRBV7-2 and TRBJ1-2, the complete variable domain is GAGVSQSPSNKVTEKGKDVELRCDPISGHTALYWYRQSLGQGLEFLIYFQGNSAPDKSGLPSDRFSAERTGGSVSTLTIQRTQQEDSAVYLCASSLYSREDGYTFGSGTRLTVV.

The chain joins TRBV9 to TRBJ1-3; the D gene is possibly TRBD1 (6 bases). The V and J ends lost 4 bases and 0 bases respectively, with 8 bases between them. The germline CDR1 and CDR2 sequences are SGDLS and YYNGEE. The CDR3 length is 14 residues. The DNA of the CDR3 is TGTGCCAGCAGCCCAGGGGACTCTGGAAACACCATATATTTT. This codes for CASSPGDSGNTIYF.

The chain uses TRBV7-9 and TRBJ1-5; D is undetermined. Trimming stripped 5 bases from V and 7 bases from J, with 15 bases between. The CDR3 is 14 residues long. The germline CDR1 and CDR2 sequences are SEHNR and FQNEAQ (reference sequence). The CDR3 nucleotides read TGTGCCAGCAGCCTTGTGGGCGATCGACAGCCCCAGCATTTT. This gives the protein CASSLVGDRQPQHF.

The chain is built from TRBV10-3 and TRBJ2-7; 8 bases align to TRBD2. CDR1 and CDR2 from the germline V gene are ENHRY and SYGVKD. The CDR3 contains 13 residues. V lost 6 bases, J lost 4 bases, and 5 bases stayed unmatched. CDR3 nucleotides: TGTGCCATCAGGGGACTAGGAATATACGAGCAGTACTTC. Its protein is CAIRGLGIYEQYF.

This chain connects TRBV6-4 to TRBJ2-3; D ambiguous. The CDR3 runs to 11 residues. The germline V and J ends were trimmed by 7 bases and 12 bases, with 14 bases remaining between them. Looked up from germline, CDR1 is MRHNA and CDR2 is SNTAGT. The CDR3 is CASTSVRFQYF. CDR3 nucleotides: TGTGCCAGCACCTCGGTCCGATTCCAGTATTTT.